These 14 T cell receptor beta chains share one sample of origin, sequenced in a study of CD4 T cells in relation to SARS-CoV-2 and coronaviruses. The antigens for these receptors are not known. Measured with immunoSEQ multiplex PCR; TCRdb has only the in-frame clones, and not every one. The sample has roughly 45,000 clones; about 80% are singletons. Specimen: naive CD4+ T cells from PBMCs, cultured in vitro. Regarding subset: naive CD4+ T cells isolated by negative enrichment. Every receptor here comes from an adult with COVID-19.

The chain combines TRBV7-2 with TRBJ2-7, with D unclear. The CDR3 runs to 14 residues. V lost 5 bases and J lost 2, with 13 bases in between. CDR1 is SGHTA and CDR2 is FQGNSA in the germline V gene. The CDR3 bases are TGTGCCAGCAGCCAGAGTTCTGGGGCCTACGAGCAGTACTTC. It encodes CASSQSSGAYEQYF.

The chain recombines TRBV7-2 with TRBJ2-1; D remains ambiguous. Germline V lookup: CDR1 SGHTA, CDR2 FQGNSA. The CDR3 contains 15 residues. The germline V and J ends were trimmed by 2 bases and 5 bases, with 13 bases remaining between them. The DNA of the CDR3 is TGTGCCAGCAGCTTATCTTGGGGTTGGAACAATGAGCAGTTCTTC. This translates into CASSLSWGWNNEQFF.

The J gene is TRBJ1-1, the V gene TRBV7-8; 8 nucleotides line up with TRBD1. Unmatched junction bases numbered 0, after V lost 2 bases and J lost 4 bases. Germline assignment: CDR1 SGHVS and CDR2 FQNEAQ. This CDR3 has 13 amino acids. CDR3: CASSLTGGTEAFF. CDR3 nucleotides: TGTGCCAGCAGCTTAACAGGGGGCACTGAAGCTTTCTTT. Filled out from reference TRBV7-8 and TRBJ1-1, the complete variable domain reads GAGVSQSPRYKVAKRGQDVALRCDPISGHVSLFWYQQALGQGPEFLTYFQNEAQLDKSGLPSDRFFAERPEGSVSTLKIQRTQQEDSAVYLCASSLTGGTEAFFGQGTRLTVV.

The chain joins TRBV30 to TRBJ2-7; D may be TRBD1 (6 bases). The germline V and J ends were trimmed by 4 bases and 0 bases, with 7 bases remaining between them. CDR3 size: 12 residues. Per germline, CDR1 GTSNPN and CDR2 SVGIG (reference sequence). CDR3 DNA: TGTGCCTGGACGGACAGCTCCTACGAGCAGTACTTC. Its protein is CAWTDSSYEQYF. The whole variable domain, remainder taken from reference TRBV30 and TRBJ2-7, is SQTIHQWPATLVQPVGSPLSLECTVEGTSNPNLYWYRQAAGRGLQLLFYSVGIGQISSEVPQNLSASRPQDRQFILSSKKLLLSDSGFYLCAWTDSSYEQYFGPGTRLTVT.

This clone is a singleton in its sample. This chain connects TRBV2 to TRBJ2-2; 10 bases are shared with TRBD2. CDR3 length equals 14 residues. V shed 6 bases and J 5 bases; nucleotides not matched to a gene: 3. CDR1 and CDR2 from the germline V gene are SNHLY and FYNNEI. CDR3 sequence: CASSVAGGTGELFF. In DNA form, the CDR3 reads TGTGCCAGCAGCGTAGCGGGAGGAACCGGGGAGCTGTTTTTT.

V and J are TRBV11-1 and TRBJ2-3, with 7 bases aligning to TRBD2. This CDR3 comprises 12 residues. With 5 bases clipped from V and 5 bases from J, the junction kept 1 base outside the gene matches. The germline gives CDR1 SGHAT, CDR2 FQDESV (reference sequence). The chain's CDR3 is CASSRGVDTQYF. CDR3 nucleotide sequence: TGTGCCAGCAGCCGGGGGGTAGATACGCAGTATTTT.

V is TRBV29-1 and J is TRBJ1-2; 8 nucleotides agree with TRBD1. The CDR3 is made up of 12 amino acids. The V and J ends lost 7 bases and 3 bases, in that order; junction bases with no gene match: 4. The V gene's germline CDR1 is SQVTM and CDR2 ANQGSEA. The CDR3 protein is CSAPGQDYGYTF. The CDR3 nucleotides are TGCAGCGCCCCGGGACAGGACTATGGCTACACCTTC.

J is TRBJ2-5 and V is TRBV28; TRBD1 might be the D (6 bases). The CDR3 contains 15 residues. Germline V gene sequence: CDR1 MDHEN, CDR2 SYDVKM. V gave up 4 bases and J gave up 4 bases, with 16 bases separating them. The CDR3 loop reads CASSSGRGFLETQYF. The CDR3 nucleotides are TGTGCCAGCAGTTCGGGCAGGGGATTTTTAGAGACCCAGTACTTC.

CDR3 region: CASSTGPYEQYF. The CDR3 DNA sequence: TGTGCCAGCAGCACCGGGCCGTACGAGCAGTACTTC. The V gene is TRBV5-6, the J gene TRBJ2-7; D gene unclear. This CDR3 spans 12 amino acids. V was cut by 4 bases and J by 4 bases, with 9 bases left in between. Germline V lookup: CDR1 SGHDT, CDR2 YYEEEE. Complete variable domain (other parts from reference TRBV5-6 and TRBJ2-7): DAGVTQSPTHLIKTRGQQVTLRCSPKSGHDTVSWYQQALGQGPQFIFQYYEEEERQRGNFPDRFSGHQFPNYSSELNVNALLLGDSALYLCASSTGPYEQYFGPGTRLTVT.

The chain employs TRBV28 and TRBJ2-7, with D possibly being TRBD1 (5 bases). The CDR3 consists of 12 residues. Trimming took 5 bases from V and 2 from J, leaving 7 bases between them. Germline-derived CDR1 and CDR2 are MDHEN and SYDVKM. The CDR3, as DNA: TGTGCCAGCAGTACAGGTGCCTACGAGCAGTACTTC. Translated: CASSTGAYEQYF.

V and J are TRBV27 and TRBJ2-5, with D possibly being TRBD1 (5 bases). Germline values: CDR1 MNHEY, CDR2 SMNVEV (reference sequence). The V gene lost 6 bases and the J gene lost 5 bases, with 16 bases spanning the gap. The CDR3 consists of 14 residues. The CDR3 sequence: CASRQTRVSETQYF. CDR3 DNA sequence: TGTGCCAGCAGGCAAACCAGGGTTTCTGAGACCCAGTACTTC.

The chain employs TRBV9 and TRBJ2-7; TRBD2 agrees at 12 bases. The CDR3 extends over 16 amino acids. The V gene's germline CDR1 is SGDLS and CDR2 YYNGEE. V lost 4 bases and J lost 2; bases outside the gene matches: 7. This CDR3 reads CASSLGGLAGTYEQYF. DNA of the CDR3: TGTGCCAGCAGCTTAGGAGGACTAGCGGGAACCTACGAGCAGTACTTC. Using reference TRBV9 and TRBJ2-7 for the parts outside the CDR3, the full variable domain is DSGVTQTPKHLITATGQRVTLRCSPRSGDLSVYWYQQSLDQGLQFLIQYYNGEERAKGNILERFSAQQFPDLHSELNLSSLELGDSALYFCASSLGGLAGTYEQYFGPGTRLTVT.

The chain joins TRBV11-1 to TRBJ2-3; the match to TRBD1 covers 8 bases. From germline, CDR1 is SGHAT and CDR2 FQDESV (reference sequence). This CDR3 has 15 residues. The V gene end was trimmed by 5 bases and the J gene end by 6 bases; junction bases not matched to a gene: 10. As DNA, the CDR3 is TGTGCCAGCAGCCATGGACAGGGACTCTTGGATACGCAGTATTTT. It encodes CASSHGQGLLDTQYF.

The chain links TRBV7-2 to TRBJ2-7; 12 bases match TRBD2. Looked up from germline, CDR1 is SGHTA and CDR2 is FQGNSA. The CDR3 totals 15 residues. V lost 4 bases to trimming and J lost 2 bases; unmatched junction nucleotides: 3. The CDR3 sequence is CASSSRTSGTYEQYF. Here the CDR3 DNA reads TGTGCCAGCAGCTCGCGGACTAGCGGGACCTACGAGCAGTACTTC.